Detailed here is one T cell receptor beta chain. This sample was taken from a study of blood T cell repertoires in COVID-19. Study-wide context: Spain, Italy and the United States supplied samples that represented acute and convalescent COVID-19.

CDR1 is LNHDA and CDR2 is SQIVND in the germline V gene (reference sequence). CDR3 length: 15 residues. The V and J ends lost 5 bases and 2 bases respectively, with 14 bases between them. This table comes from immunoSEQ multiplex PCR, and its TCRdb copy is limited to in-frame clones, with some not included. In the table there are more than 100,000 clones, roughly 83% of which are singletons. V is TRBV19 and J is TRBJ2-3; D may be TRBD1 (6 bases). Sequencing was done on a sample of peripheral blood. The source of this sequence is a woman older than 75 with acute or convalescent COVID-19. CDR3 sequence (DNA): TGTGCCAGTAGTTGGGGGCGGTCTTACACAGATACGCAGTATTTT. Its protein is CASSWGRSYTDTQYF.